A selection of T cell receptor beta chains follows, all from one sample in a study of Ad26.COV2.S vaccination and SARS-CoV-2 variants. The repertoire was sequenced with immunoSEQ multiplex PCR; TCRdb's copy has only in-frame clones and lacks some. The data hold 380,000 or so clones, with 83% observed a single time. Sequencing was performed on peripheral blood, taken in a trial of Ad26.COV2.S vaccine versus placebo. Every receptor here comes from a person aged 18 to 59 who received the Ad26.COV2.S COVID-19 vaccine or a placebo. The CDR3 runs from the conserved cysteine through the conserved F or W. The order of the fields is J gene, clone size, D gene, V gene, CDR3 DNA, CDR3 protein. D genes are given only for firm matches. For some rows the clone size is stated as once, few or many, or as a class when expanded; others skip it.

>TRBJ1-6|NA|NA|TRBV7-9
TGTGCCAGCAGCTTAGACTCAGGGCATAATTCACCCCTCCACTTT
CASSLDSGHNSPLHF
>TRBJ1-3|NA|NA|TRBV10-3
TGTGCCACCACCAGGGACGGAAACACCATATATTTT
CATTRDGNTIYF
>TRBJ1-2|NA|TRBD1|TRBV18
TGTGCCAGCTCACCCACGACAGGGAGGTATGGCTACACCTTC
CASSPTTGRYGYTF
>TRBJ1-2|NA|TRBD1|TRBV6-5
TGTGCCAGCAGTTTGACAGGGCCCTATGGCTACACCTTC
CASSLTGPYGYTF
>TRBJ1-5|NA|NA|TRBV6-2/TRBV6-3
TGTGCCAGCAGTTATTCGGAAGCCAATCAGCCCCAGCATTTT
CASSYSEANQPQHF
>TRBJ1-4|NA|NA|TRBV18
TGTGCCAGCTCACCCGGACATAAGGATAACGAAAAACTGTTTTTT
CASSPGHKDNEKLFF
>TRBJ1-5|NA|NA|TRBV6-5
TGTGCCAGCAGTTGGGATAGCAATCAGCCCCAGCATTTT
CASSWDSNQPQHF
>TRBJ1-2|NA|NA|TRBV5-1
TGCGCCAGCAGCTTACAAGGCGGACGGCCCCTTGTTAACTATGGCTACACCTTC
CASSLQGGRPLVNYGYTF
>TRBJ2-5|NA|TRBD2|TRBV3-1/TRBV3-2
TGTGCCAGCAGGGGACTAGCGGGAGGGGACGAGACCCAGTACTTC
CASRGLAGGDETQYF
>TRBJ2-7|NA|NA|TRBV6-5
TGTGCCAGCTATAATTTCGGACGGTTATCCTACGAGCAGTACTTC
CASYNFGRLSYEQYF
>TRBJ1-1|NA|NA|TRBV6-5
TGTGCCAGCAGTTACTCGTTTACGAAACTCAACACTGAAGCTTTCTTT
CASSYSFTKLNTEAFF
>TRBJ1-5|few|NA|TRBV6-1
TGTGCCAGCAGTGAATGGGACGGCCTCAATCAGCCCCAGCATTTT
CASSEWDGLNQPQHF
>TRBJ1-5|NA|NA|TRBV7-6
TGTGCCAGCAGCCGGGGGGGCGGCAATCAGCCCCAGCATTTT
CASSRGGGNQPQHF
>TRBJ2-3|NA|TRBD2|TRBV18
TGTGCCAGCTCACCTTCTATAGCGGGGGGGCCGTTGGGCACAGATACGCAGTATTTT
CASSPSIAGGPLGTDTQYF
>TRBJ2-1|NA|NA|TRBV5-1
TGCGCCAGCAGCCCCATGGGGAGCTCCTACAATGAGCAGTTCTTC
CASSPMGSSYNEQFF
>TRBJ1-2|NA|NA|TRBV7-9
TGTGCCAGCAGCTTAACCCTCTATGGCGGCTACACCTTC
CASSLTLYGGYTF
>TRBJ1-1|NA|NA|TRBV5-4
TGTGCCAGCAGCTACGGGGCGAGGGGAGCTTTCTTT
CASSYGARGAFF
>TRBJ1-5|NA|NA|TRBV27
TGTGCCAGCAGTTTTCAGCCCCAGCATTTT
CASSFQPQHF
>TRBJ1-5|NA|TRBD1|TRBV6-6
TGTGCCAGCAGTTACTCGGCAGGGGGCAGCAATCAGCCCCAGCATTTT
CASSYSAGGSNQPQHF
>TRBJ1-2|once|NA|TRBV11-2
TGTGCCAGCAGCTTGGAGGGAATGAACTATGGCTACACCTTC
CASSLEGMNYGYTF
>TRBJ2-5|NA|TRBD2|TRBV5-1
TGCGCCAGCAGCATCCGACTAGCGGGGGAGGAGGGCCAGTACTTC
CASSIRLAGEEGQYF